Described below is a single T cell receptor beta chain sequence and its context. Sequencing was performed with immunoSEQ multiplex PCR; in TCRdb, only in-frame clones are kept and a portion is missing. The sample lists some 110,000 clones, approximately 85% occurring once. The data were taken from a study of blood T cell repertoires in COVID-19. Whole-study context: The analysed material was cDNA or gDNA that came from T cells, B-cell-depleted T cells, or PBMCs.

Enrollment of patients from Seattle took place during active infection, with longitudinal follow-up. The V gene's germline CDR1 is SNHLY and CDR2 FYNNEI. With 7 bases removed from V and 4 bases from J, the gap between germline ends came to 5 bases. CDR3 length: 11 residues. The chain uses TRBV2 and TRBJ2-1; perhaps TRBD2 as D (5 bases). Sequencing was performed on peripheral blood. The receptor comes from an elderly woman with COVID-19, enrolled during active disease. The CDR3 coding sequence is TGTGCCAGCACGGGGTACAATGAGCAGTTCTTC. Translated: CASTGYNEQFF.